The TCR beta chain under discussion was sequenced for a study of human T cells and chemical hapten exposure. TCRdb called the RACE reads again in MiXCR, with one record for every CDR3 protein. The data show 55,000 to 75,000 distinct CDR3 sequences, with around 12% seen just once and 2.4% held by the top ten. J gave up 9 bases and V 4 bases, and 4 bases lay outside the gene matches. The CDR3 spans 12 residues. Germline loops: CDR1 SGHRS, CDR2 YFSETQ. Time point denoted: patch test 3, about 24 weeks after DPC sensitization. As for treatment: therapeutic diphenylcyclopropenone sensitization with weekly scalp DPC. This clonotype was seen ten or more times.

The V and J genes are TRBV5-1 and TRBJ1-1, with 9 bases matching TRBD1. This receptor was taken from a man aged 25 to 45 with alopecia areata. Some clones in this sample may be carry-over from other donors' samples. The material sequenced was whole blood, taken in connection with sensitization to the hapten diphenylcyclopropenone (DPC). In DNA, the CDR3 is TGCGCCAGCAGCAAGGGACAGGGCAAAGCTTTCTTT. Translated, it gives CASSKGQGKAFF.